Listed below are T cell receptor beta chains from one sample, sequenced in a study of T cell responses to AZD1222 COVID-19 vaccine. Sequencing used immunoSEQ multiplex PCR; TCRdb keeps in-frame clones, though not all of them. The sample includes roughly 180,000 clones, about 89% of them seen just once. This specimen consisted of peripheral blood, obtained on day 0 of AZD1222 vaccination. The receptors were sampled from an adult in good health. Each CDR3 is given with its conserved first and last residue. Fields, in order: D gene, clone size, J gene, V gene, CDR3 DNA, CDR3 protein. D genes are given only for firm matches. Size is omitted from some rows. Given values are once, few, many or a class for expanded clones.

D gene: -
clone size: few
J gene: TRBJ1-2
V gene: TRBV6-2/TRBV6-3
CDR3 DNA: TGTGCCAGCAGCCCGACGGAAAACTATGGCTACACCTTC
CDR3 protein: CASSPTENYGYTF

D gene: -
clone size: -
J gene: TRBJ2-7
V gene: TRBV6-5
CDR3 DNA: TGTGCCACCTACCGAGCGGAGGCCTCCTACGAGCAGTACTTC
CDR3 protein: CATYRAEASYEQYF

D gene: TRBD2
clone size: -
J gene: TRBJ2-5
V gene: TRBV10-3
CDR3 DNA: TGTGCCATCAGTGAATCTGGGACTAGCGGGATTCAAGAGACCCAGTACTTC
CDR3 protein: CAISESGTSGIQETQYF

D gene: -
clone size: once
J gene: TRBJ2-3
V gene: TRBV10-1
CDR3 DNA: TGCGCCAGCAGTGAGTCTCACAGCAGCACAGATACGCAGTATTTT
CDR3 protein: CASSESHSSTDTQYF

D gene: TRBD1
clone size: -
J gene: TRBJ2-7
V gene: TRBV7-8
CDR3 DNA: TGTGCCAGCAGCCTAGGACAGGGGGGCTACGAGCAGTACTTC
CDR3 protein: CASSLGQGGYEQYF

D gene: -
clone size: -
J gene: TRBJ1-2
V gene: TRBV28
CDR3 DNA: TGTGCCAGCAGTTTATACGGGGAAGGACGGATGAGCTATGGCTACACCTTC
CDR3 protein: CASSLYGEGRMSYGYTF

D gene: -
clone size: -
J gene: TRBJ1-2
V gene: TRBV30
CDR3 DNA: TGTGCCTGGAGTTTCCATTATGGCTACACCTTC
CDR3 protein: CAWSFHYGYTF

D gene: TRBD1
clone size: -
J gene: TRBJ2-7
V gene: TRBV9
CDR3 DNA: TGTGCCAGCAGCGTAGCGACAGGGACCTACGAGCAGTACTTC
CDR3 protein: CASSVATGTYEQYF

D gene: -
clone size: -
J gene: TRBJ1-5
V gene: TRBV4-3
CDR3 DNA: TGCGCCAGCAGCCAAGGAATAGGACCAAATCAGCCCCAGCATTTT
CDR3 protein: CASSQGIGPNQPQHF

D gene: TRBD1
clone size: -
J gene: TRBJ1-6
V gene: TRBV30
CDR3 DNA: TGTGCCTGGAGTATCGACAGGGGGACATCCTATAATTCACCCCTCCACTTT
CDR3 protein: CAWSIDRGTSYNSPLHF

D gene: -
clone size: -
J gene: TRBJ1-5
V gene: TRBV28
CDR3 DNA: TGTGCCAGCAGTTATTGGGCATTGGATGGTCAGCCCCAGCATTTT
CDR3 protein: CASSYWALDGQPQHF

D gene: -
clone size: -
J gene: TRBJ1-2
V gene: TRBV19
CDR3 DNA: TGTGCCAGTAGTGAGGTCGGTCCCGACAGCTATGGCTACACCTTC
CDR3 protein: CASSEVGPDSYGYTF

D gene: -
clone size: once
J gene: TRBJ2-1
V gene: TRBV19
CDR3 DNA: TGTGCCATCCAGTGGGCAGGGGCGGGCTACAATGAGCAGTTCTTC
CDR3 protein: CAIQWAGAGYNEQFF

D gene: -
clone size: -
J gene: TRBJ2-7
V gene: TRBV19
CDR3 DNA: TGTGCCAGTAGTATCGGGAGCGGGCTGGAGGAGCAGTACTTC
CDR3 protein: CASSIGSGLEEQYF

D gene: -
clone size: once
J gene: TRBJ1-1
V gene: TRBV5-1
CDR3 DNA: TGCGCCAGCAGCTTGCGGCGGAACACTGAAGCTTTCTTT
CDR3 protein: CASSLRRNTEAFF

D gene: -
clone size: -
J gene: TRBJ2-7
V gene: TRBV14
CDR3 DNA: TGTGCCAGCAGCCAAGCCTACGAGCAGTACTTC
CDR3 protein: CASSQAYEQYF

D gene: -
clone size: -
J gene: TRBJ2-2
V gene: TRBV6-5
CDR3 DNA: TGTGCCAGCAGACGAAAGATCACCGGGGAGCTGTTTTTT
CDR3 protein: CASRRKITGELFF

D gene: -
clone size: once
J gene: TRBJ1-3
V gene: TRBV6-5
CDR3 DNA: TGTGCCAGCAGTAACGGGTTCTCTGGAAACACCATATATTTT
CDR3 protein: CASSNGFSGNTIYF

D gene: -
clone size: -
J gene: TRBJ1-1
V gene: TRBV4-1
CDR3 DNA: TGCGCCAGCAGCCAAGTTTCGGGGGGAGGTACTGAAGCTTTCTTT
CDR3 protein: CASSQVSGGGTEAFF

D gene: -
clone size: -
J gene: TRBJ1-2
V gene: TRBV5-6
CDR3 DNA: TGTGCCAGCAGCTCTCCCACAGGGATTTATTATGGCTACACCTTC
CDR3 protein: CASSSPTGIYYGYTF

D gene: TRBD1
clone size: -
J gene: TRBJ2-7
V gene: TRBV3-1/TRBV3-2
CDR3 DNA: TGTGCCAGCAGTCCACGAACTGGACAGGGATTTTCGTCGGACGAGCAGTACTTC
CDR3 protein: CASSPRTGQGFSSDEQYF

D gene: -
clone size: -
J gene: TRBJ1-5
V gene: TRBV5-4
CDR3 DNA: TGTGCCAGCGGTACAGTCAATCAGCCCCAGCATTTT
CDR3 protein: CASGTVNQPQHF

D gene: TRBD2
clone size: -
J gene: TRBJ2-1
V gene: TRBV5-4
CDR3 DNA: TGTGCCAGCAGCTTGGGGACTAGCGGTGATTACAATGAGCAGTTCTTC
CDR3 protein: CASSLGTSGDYNEQFF

D gene: TRBD1
clone size: -
J gene: TRBJ2-1
V gene: TRBV28
CDR3 DNA: TGTGCCAGCGGCGACAGGGCGAATGAGCAGTTCTTC
CDR3 protein: CASGDRANEQFF

D gene: -
clone size: -
J gene: TRBJ2-7
V gene: TRBV28
CDR3 DNA: TGTGCCAGCAGTGGGGACCCGAGCTCCTACGAGCAGTACTTC
CDR3 protein: CASSGDPSSYEQYF

D gene: -
clone size: once
J gene: TRBJ1-5
V gene: TRBV4-1
CDR3 DNA: TGCGCCAGCAGCCATGGCGAGGCCGTTCAGCCCCAGCATTTT
CDR3 protein: CASSHGEAVQPQHF

D gene: -
clone size: once
J gene: TRBJ2-3
V gene: TRBV6-1
CDR3 DNA: TGTGCCAGCAGTGAGACAGGAGGGGCTACAGATACGCAGTATTTT
CDR3 protein: CASSETGGATDTQYF

D gene: -
clone size: -
J gene: TRBJ1-3
V gene: TRBV9
CDR3 DNA: TGTGCCAGCAGCGTAGTAGACAGTCCCTGGACTGGAAACACCATATATTTT
CDR3 protein: CASSVVDSPWTGNTIYF

D gene: -
clone size: -
J gene: TRBJ1-5
V gene: TRBV4-3
CDR3 DNA: TGCGCCAGCAGCCAAGAATTATCAGGTGCTCAGCCCCAGCATTTT
CDR3 protein: CASSQELSGAQPQHF

D gene: -
clone size: -
J gene: TRBJ2-2
V gene: TRBV7-3
CDR3 DNA: TGTGCCAGCAGCTTAAGGCATCGCGGGATGGGGACCGGGGAGCTGTTTTTT
CDR3 protein: CASSLRHRGMGTGELFF

D gene: -
clone size: -
J gene: TRBJ1-3
V gene: TRBV11-3
CDR3 DNA: TGTGCCAGCAGCCTTTCTTTTGGAAACACCATATATTTT
CDR3 protein: CASSLSFGNTIYF

D gene: -
clone size: -
J gene: TRBJ1-1
V gene: TRBV2
CDR3 DNA: TGTGCCAGCAGTGAAGCGCTGGGGGCGAGGGCTGAAGCTTTCTTT
CDR3 protein: CASSEALGARAEAFF

D gene: -
clone size: -
J gene: TRBJ2-3
V gene: TRBV19
CDR3 DNA: TGTGCCAGTACCGTGACAGGGAGGGCAGATACGCAGTATTTT
CDR3 protein: CASTVTGRADTQYF

D gene: -
clone size: -
J gene: TRBJ1-2
V gene: TRBV7-2
CDR3 DNA: TGTGCCAGCAGCTTACGGAGTTCGGGGGCTCTTAGCTATGGCTACACCTTC
CDR3 protein: CASSLRSSGALSYGYTF

D gene: TRBD2
clone size: few
J gene: TRBJ2-1
V gene: TRBV4-2
CDR3 DNA: TGTGCCAGCAGCCAAGATCAGGGGGGGCTAGCGGGAAGGTCGTGGAATGAGCAGTTCTTC
CDR3 protein: CASSQDQGGLAGRSWNEQFF

D gene: -
clone size: -
J gene: TRBJ1-5
V gene: TRBV15
CDR3 DNA: TGTGCCACCAGCAGAGGTGAGGGAGGCAATCAGCCCCAGCATTTT
CDR3 protein: CATSRGEGGNQPQHF